Each of the 27 T cell receptor beta chains below was sequenced from the same sample in a study of response to subunit inactivated influenza vaccine listed by TCRdb under 2018. Libraries were prepared through RT-PCR. Instrument on record: Illumina HiSeq 2500. The public reads were reanalyzed by TCRdb: fastp trimming at Q25, MiXCR alignment, in-frame beta chains only. CDR3 protein sequences are deduplicated, and each keeps its most common genes and DNA. For this sample there are around 570,000 distinct CDR3 sequences; over 9% appear just once. The ten largest clones add up to approximately 9.9% of the sample. This sample was also put to use in a study of T cells expressing NK-cell markers. The second paper further reports: TCR beta cDNA libraries were prepared using 5'RACE template switching, which introduced a universal primer site and unique molecular identifiers.

This specimen was PBMCs from blood, taken on the day of vaccination. Receptors were obtained from a man aged 45 to 65 who received an inactivated influenza vaccine. Donor details come from another sample of the same person, matched by shared clones.

This clonotype was found many times. The rearrangement links TRBV12-3 or TRBV12-4 to TRBJ2-2; D gene uncertain. The V and J ends lost 3 bases and 3 bases respectively, with 5 bases between them. The CDR3 is 13 amino acids. CDR3 coding DNA: TGTGCCAGCAGTTTTGGGTACACCGGGGAGCTGTTTTTT. Translated, it gives CASSFGYTGELFF.

This clonotype was observed a handful of times. V and J are TRBV15 and TRBJ2-7; the D gene could be TRBD1 or TRBD2 (5 bases each). This CDR3 is 15 amino acids long. Germline CDR1 reads LNHNV; CDR2 reads YYDKDF (reference sequence). The germline V and J ends were trimmed by 5 bases and 5 bases, with 19 bases remaining between them. Written as DNA, the CDR3 is TGTGCCACCAGCCCTGCTCTGGGACGGGGTAACGAGCAGTACTTC. It encodes CATSPALGRGNEQYF.

The chain uses TRBV4-1 and TRBJ2-3; D is unclear. The CDR3 extends over 15 amino acids. The germline CDR1 and CDR2 sequences are MGHRA and YSYEKL. Trimming removed 3 bases from V and 1 base from J, with 11 bases in between. CDR3 residues: CASSQLEIGTDTQYF. Here the CDR3 DNA reads TGCGCCAGCAGCCAGTTGGAAATAGGCACAGATACGCAGTATTTT.

This rearrangement joins TRBV5-5 to TRBJ1-5; 8 nucleotides align to TRBD1. The ends lost 4 bases at V and 2 bases at J; junction bases unmatched: 5. CDR1 is SGHKS and CDR2 is YYEKEE in the germline V gene (reference sequence). The CDR3 has 15 residues. The CDR3 DNA is TGTGCCAGCAGCAAGGGGGGACAGGGCAATCAGCCCCAGCATTTT. This translates into CASSKGGQGNQPQHF.

This clonotype was detected a few times. The V and J genes are TRBV4-1 and TRBJ2-5; D is unresolved. Trimming took 4 bases from V and 5 from J, leaving 14 bases between them. The germline gives CDR1 MGHRA, CDR2 YSYEKL. CDR3 size: 14 residues. The CDR3 DNA reads TGCGCCAGCAGCCCGCGGCAGTCTCGGGAGACCCAGTACTTC. Its protein is CASSPRQSRETQYF.

This clonotype was found a few times. The rearrangement links TRBV20-1 to TRBJ2-5; 7 bases fit TRBD1. CDR3 length equals 16 residues. Per germline, CDR1 DFQATT and CDR2 SNEGSKA (reference sequence). J gave up 0 bases and V 2 bases, and 9 bases lay outside the gene matches. The CDR3 is CSARSTGASYQETQYF. The CDR3 DNA is TGCAGTGCTAGATCCACAGGGGCCTCGTACCAAGAGACCCAGTACTTC.

This clonotype was seen only a few times. The chain is built from TRBV7-2 and TRBJ1-5, with D possibly matching TRBD1 (6 bases). The CDR3 is 17 amino acids. Trimming stripped 1 base from V and 3 bases from J, with 16 bases between. CDR1 is SGHTA and CDR2 is FQGNSA in the germline V gene. The CDR3 DNA reads TGTGCCAGCAGCTTAGGAGGGGGGGAGGGGATCAATCAGCCCCAGCATTTT. This encodes CASSLGGGEGINQPQHF.

V and J are TRBV6-2 or TRBV6-3 and TRBJ2-1, with 11 bases that match TRBD2. There are 16 residues in the CDR3. Germline CDR1 is MNHEY and CDR2 is SVGEGT. Unmatched junction bases numbered 8, after V lost 6 bases and J lost 4 bases. CDR3 nucleotide sequence: TGTGCCAGCAGCCCTAAGACTAGCGGGGCTTACAATGAGCAGTTCTTC. It is translated as CASSPKTSGAYNEQFF.

This clonotype was seen only a few times. The V call is TRBV4-1, the J call TRBJ2-4; D perhaps matches TRBD2 (5 bases). Looked up from germline, CDR1 is MGHRA and CDR2 is YSYEKL. The CDR3 runs 12 residues. Trimming cost V 0 bases and J 15 bases, with 12 bases left between them. CDR3 in amino acids: CASSQDGRTGYF. CDR3 coding DNA: TGCGCCAGCAGCCAAGATGGGAGAACGGGGTACTTC.

The rearrangement joins TRBV5-1 to TRBJ2-5, with 8 nucleotides matching TRBD2. With V trimmed by 0 bases and J by 1 base, 5 bases remained unmatched. The CDR3 length is 16 residues. Germline lookup yields CDR1 SGHRS and CDR2 YFSETQ. The CDR3 DNA follows: TGCGCCAGCAGCTTGGTTTTCGCGGGAGGCCAAGAGACCCAGTACTTC. Translation gives CASSLVFAGGQETQYF.

This clonotype occurred many times. The chain carries TRBV6-1 and TRBJ2-1, with D tentatively TRBD2 (6 bases). Germline CDR1 reads MNHNS; CDR2 reads SASEGT. V was cut by 5 bases and J by 4 bases, with 9 bases left in between. This CDR3 has 13 residues. CDR3 region: CASSRGMYNEQFF. CDR3 nucleotides: TGTGCCAGCAGTCGGGGGATGTACAATGAGCAGTTCTTC.

This sequence joins TRBV6-2 or TRBV6-3 and TRBJ2-7; D might be TRBD1 or TRBD2, each matching 5 bases. The germline V gene encodes CDR1 MNHEY and CDR2 SVGEGT. This CDR3 has 12 residues. The V end lost 2 bases, the J end lost 11 bases, and 13 bases lay between the germline ends. CDR3 region: CASSYASGRKYF. CDR3 nucleotides: TGTGCCAGCAGTTACGCTTCGGGACGGAAGTACTTC.

This clonotype was picked up a small number of times. The chain joins TRBV5-1 to TRBJ1-3; the D is unclear. V was pared by 5 bases and J by 0 bases, with 15 bases between. CDR1 is SGHRS and CDR2 is YFSETQ in the germline V gene. The CDR3 length is 16 residues. CDR3 loop: CASRPNDGSSGNTIYF. CDR3 nucleotide sequence: TGCGCCAGCAGGCCGAATGACGGAAGCTCTGGAAACACCATATATTTT.

This clonotype was observed a handful of times. The rearrangement uses TRBV3-1 and TRBJ2-7, with D possibly being TRBD2 (5 bases). Germline V gives CDR1 LGHDT, CDR2 YNNKEL (reference sequence). The V end lost 2 bases, the J end lost 0 bases, and 8 bases lay between the germline ends. This CDR3 comprises 14 residues. DNA of the CDR3: TGTGCCAGCAGCCAACTGGGGAGCTCCTACGAGCAGTACTTC. Protein: CASSQLGSSYEQYF.

The chain combines TRBV4-1 with TRBJ1-2, with D possibly TRBD1 on 5 matching bases. CDR1 is MGHRA, CDR2 YSYEKL, per germline. With 1 base removed from V and 7 bases from J, the gap between germline ends came to 16 bases. This CDR3 has 15 residues. The chain's CDR3 is CASSQVGWGMGGYTF. The CDR3 nucleotides are TGCGCCAGCAGCCAAGTTGGTTGGGGCATGGGTGGCTACACCTTC.

As concerns this clonotype: An end of the junction does not agree with germline; a read error may underlie this. This chain connects TRBV6-1 to TRBJ2-3; D is ambiguous. Germline CDR1 reads MNHNS; CDR2 reads SASEGT. The CDR3 sequence is 12 residues long. CDR3 protein: CASTEVPDTQYF. CDR3 coding DNA: TGTGCCAGCACTGAAGTCCCAGATACGCAGTATTTT.

In its sample, this clonotype was seen many times. The CDR3 region is CAISPRGNNSPLHF. As DNA, the CDR3 is TGTGCCATCAGCCCCAGGGGGAATAATTCACCCCTCCACTTT. The genes are TRBV10-3 and TRBJ1-6, with TRBD1 matching over 7 bases. CDR3 length: 14 residues. V lost 6 bases, J lost 5 bases, and 4 bases stayed unmatched. Germline V gene lookup returns CDR1 ENHRY and CDR2 SYGVKD.

The V call is TRBV25-1, the J call TRBJ1-2; 9 bases fit TRBD1. The trim removed 2 bases at V and 13 bases at J, leaving 11 bases unmatched. The V gene's germline CDR1 is MGHDK and CDR2 SYGVNS. This CDR3 is 14 amino acids long. The CDR3 protein is CASSEAGTGLRCTF. DNA for the CDR3: TGTGCCAGCAGTGAAGCCGGGACAGGGCTCCGCTGCACCTTC.

This chain uses TRBV12-3 or TRBV12-4 with TRBJ2-1, with D possibly TRBD2 on 6 matching bases. The length of the CDR3 is 14 residues. V was clipped by 5 bases and J by 6 bases, with 14 bases between them. In nucleotides, the CDR3 is TGTGCCAGCAGTATCCAGGGACTTTTCAATGAGCAGTTCTTC. It yields the protein CASSIQGLFNEQFF.

The chain uses TRBV20-1 and TRBJ2-7; 7 nucleotides agree with TRBD1. V was clipped by 6 bases and J by 5 bases; unmatched bases: 10. The CDR3 has 13 amino acids. Germline V gene lookup returns CDR1 DFQATT and CDR2 SNEGSKA (reference sequence). CDR3 protein: CSAAYLGTDEQYF. The CDR3 DNA reads as TGCAGTGCCGCTTACCTCGGGACAGACGAGCAGTACTTC.

This clonotype was found a few times. The chain joins TRBV18 to TRBJ2-3, with D perhaps matching TRBD1 (6 bases). CDR1 and CDR2 (germline): KGHSH, LQKENI. The length of the CDR3 is 15 residues. V was trimmed by 2 bases and J by 5 bases, leaving 14 bases between them. The CDR3 is CASSPFMEGGDTQYF. DNA of the CDR3: TGTGCCAGCTCACCATTCATGGAAGGGGGAGATACGCAGTATTTT.

This clonotype was counted between two and nine times. The rearrangement uses TRBV3-1 and TRBJ2-7, with D possibly TRBD2 on 7 matching bases. Germline V gives CDR1 LGHDT, CDR2 YNNKEL (reference sequence). The CDR3 covers 15 residues. Trimming took 0 bases from V and 2 from J, leaving 11 bases between them. The CDR3 sequence: CASSQEWGGTYEQYF. CDR3 sequence (DNA): TGTGCCAGCAGCCAAGAGTGGGGGGGCACCTACGAGCAGTACTTC.

The rearrangement joins TRBV2 to TRBJ1-5, with TRBD1 matching 7 bases. This CDR3 is built from 14 residues. J was trimmed by 1 base and V by 6 bases; bases with no gene match: 3. In germline, CDR1 is SNHLY, CDR2 FYNNEI. The CDR3 here is CASRQQGSNQPQHF. The CDR3 bases are TGTGCCAGCAGACAACAGGGGAGCAATCAGCCCCAGCATTTT.

The V and J genes are TRBV5-1 and TRBJ2-2; 7 bases line up with TRBD1. The V gene end was trimmed by 4 bases and the J gene end by 4 bases; junction bases not matched to a gene: 10. Germline values: CDR1 SGHRS, CDR2 YFSETQ. The CDR3 covers 16 residues. The CDR3 nucleotides are TGCGCCAGCAGCCCCCTCGGGACAGTTTCCACCGGGGAGCTGTTTTTT. Translation gives CASSPLGTVSTGELFF. Full variable domain (missing parts from reference TRBV5-1 and TRBJ2-2): KAGVTQTPRYLIKTRGQQVTLSCSPISGHRSVSWYQQTPGQGLQFLFEYFSETQRNKGNFPGRFSGRQFSNSRSEMNVSTLELGDSALYLCASSPLGTVSTGELFFGEGSRLTVL.

This clonotype was found a few times. The V gene is TRBV6-1, the J gene TRBJ2-5, with 8 bases matching TRBD1. Unmatched junction bases numbered 12, after V lost 7 bases and J lost 5 bases. Germline V gene sequence: CDR1 MNHNS, CDR2 SASEGT. The CDR3 length is 15 residues. CDR3 nucleotides: TGTGCCAGCAATAGCAGGGGGCTGCCGGGGGAGACCCAGTACTTC. Residues: CASNSRGLPGETQYF.

This clonotype was detected only once. A read error may be the cause here, since a much bigger clone is one base away. V gene TRBV14 combines with J gene TRBJ2-1; 12 bases match TRBD2. CDR3 length equals 17 residues. The V gene's germline CDR1 is SGHDN and CDR2 FVKESK. The CDR3: CASSQMGGTSGYNGQFF. The CDR3 bases are TGTGCCAGCAGCCAAATGGGAGGGACTAGCGGGTACAATGGGCAGTTCTTC. Using reference TRBV14 and TRBJ2-1 for the parts outside the CDR3, the full variable domain is EAGVTQFPSHSVIEKGQTVTLRCDPISGHDNLYWYRRVMGKEIKFLLHFVKESKQDESGMPNNRFLAERTGGTYSTLKVQPAELEDSGVYFCASSQMGGTSGYNGQFFGPGTRLTVL.

Only a few counts were recorded for this clonotype. The V call is TRBV12-3 or TRBV12-4, the J call TRBJ2-3; 11 bases agree with TRBD2. V shed 3 bases and J 3 bases; nucleotides not matched to a gene: 5. The CDR3 is made up of 16 amino acids. CDR3 region: CASSFDSSGGTDTQYF. The CDR3 region has the DNA TGTGCCAGCAGTTTCGATTCTAGCGGGGGGACAGATACGCAGTATTTT.